Listed below are T cell receptor beta chains from one sample, sequenced in a study of OX40 agonist ivuxolimab in advanced cancers. This table comes from immunoSEQ multiplex PCR, and its TCRdb copy is limited to in-frame clones, with some not included. The sample includes approximately 82,000 clones, around four fifths of them seen just once. Specimen: CD4+ or CD8+ T cells sorted from blood, collected in a trial of the OX40 agonist ivuxolimab. The receptors were gathered from an adult with an advanced solid tumor such as melanoma, head and neck, liver or kidney cancer. Both conserved end residues are part of each CDR3. D genes are given only for firm matches. Clone sizes are given selectively: once, few, many, or a class where the clone is expanded.

V,D,size,J,CDR3,DNA
TRBV14,NA,once,TRBJ2-7,CASSLQGTYEQYF,TGTGCCAGCAGCCTCCAAGGGACCTACGAGCAGTACTTC
TRBV6-1,TRBD1,NA,TRBJ1-5,CASRGTGGSQPQHF,TGTGCCAGCAGGGGGACAGGGGGCTCACAGCCCCAGCATTTT
TRBV6-1,TRBD1,NA,TRBJ2-3,CASSTGEDTQYF,TGTGCCAGCAGCACAGGGGAAGATACGCAGTATTTT
TRBV9,TRBD1,NA,TRBJ2-7,CASSVGDSELTYEQYF,TGTGCCAGCAGCGTAGGGGACAGCGAACTTACCTACGAGCAGTACTTC
TRBV30,NA,NA,TRBJ2-2,CAWSVRGTGELFF,TGTGCCTGGAGTGTACGGGGGACCGGGGAGCTGTTTTTT
TRBV6-5,TRBD1,NA,TRBJ2-3,CASSPGQSTDTQYF,TGTGCCAGCAGTCCGGGACAGTCCACAGATACGCAGTATTTT
TRBV30,NA,NA,TRBJ2-7,CAWSLRYEQYF,TGTGCCTGGAGTCTTCGATACGAGCAGTACTTC
TRBV7-2,NA,once,TRBJ1-5,CASSLGSPGHNQPQHF,TGTGCCAGCAGCTTGGGGTCCCCCGGCCATAATCAGCCCCAGCATTTT
TRBV10-3,TRBD1,once,TRBJ2-5,CAISESTLDRGLEETQYF,TGTGCCATCAGTGAGTCGACCCTAGACAGGGGGTTAGAAGAGACCCAGTACTTC
TRBV11-2,NA,NA,TRBJ2-2,CASSSLRGLHTGELFF,TGTGCCAGCAGCTCCCTCCGGGGGCTACACACCGGGGAGCTGTTTTTT
TRBV7-3,NA,NA,TRBJ2-3,CASSSNTDTQYF,TGTGCCAGCAGCTCAAACACAGATACGCAGTATTTT
TRBV14,NA,NA,TRBJ1-2,CASSQDFVYGYTF,TGTGCCAGCAGCCAAGATTTTGTGTATGGCTACACCTTC
TRBV11-2,TRBD1,NA,TRBJ1-1,CASSPQGVEGTEAFF,TGTGCCAGCAGCCCCCAGGGGGTTGAAGGGACTGAAGCTTTCTTT
TRBV4-3,NA,NA,TRBJ1-5,CASSQEGGYNQPQHF,TGCGCCAGCAGCCAAGAAGGGGGTTACAATCAGCCCCAGCATTTT
TRBV7-9,TRBD2,NA,TRBJ2-1,CASSLVRPSGYNEQFF,TGTGCCAGCAGCTTAGTCCGGCCTAGCGGTTACAATGAGCAGTTCTTC
TRBV2,NA,NA,TRBJ2-7,CASSASTYEQYF,TGTGCCAGCAGCGCGAGTACCTACGAGCAGTACTTC
TRBV5-4,NA,NA,TRBJ2-3,CASSFRLVRTQYF,TGTGCCAGCAGCTTTCGACTAGTTCGTACGCAGTATTTT
TRBV29-1,TRBD1,NA,TRBJ1-1,CSVELQGVTEAFF,TGCAGCGTTGAATTGCAGGGGGTGACTGAAGCTTTCTTT
TRBV4-1,NA,NA,TRBJ2-2,CASSQDSQGRTGELFF,TGCGCCAGCAGCCAGGACTCTCAGGGGCGCACCGGGGAGCTGTTTTTT
TRBV7-3,NA,NA,TRBJ1-1,CASSAERVGEAFF,TGTGCCAGCAGCGCCGAGCGGGTCGGTGAAGCTTTCTTT
TRBV5-1,NA,NA,TRBJ2-7,CASSLAGEGGIYEQYF,TGCGCCAGCAGCTTGGCAGGGGAAGGGGGGATCTACGAGCAGTACTTC
TRBV2,NA,once,TRBJ1-2,CASSRVPLDYGYTF,TGTGCCAGCAGTCGGGTGCCGTTGGACTATGGCTACACCTTC
TRBV7-6,NA,few,TRBJ2-7,CASSLERGGYEQYF,TGTGCCAGCAGCTTAGAAAGGGGGGGCTACGAGCAGTACTTC
TRBV2,NA,NA,TRBJ2-3,CASSKKSPDTQYF,TGTGCCAGCAGTAAGAAGAGCCCAGATACGCAGTATTTT
TRBV19,NA,few,TRBJ2-6,CASSPRTSGANVLTF,TGTGCCAGTAGTCCCCGGACCTCTGGGGCCAACGTCCTGACTTTC
TRBV11-2,TRBD1,once,TRBJ1-4,CASSPQGVRNEKLFF,TGTGCCAGCAGCCCCCAGGGGGTTAGGAATGAAAAACTGTTTTTT
TRBV2,NA,NA,TRBJ2-7,CASSQLGEQYF,TGTGCCAGCAGTCAACTGGGCGAGCAGTACTTC
TRBV6-5,TRBD1,NA,TRBJ1-1,CASSSQTGGDTEAFF,TGTGCCAGCAGTTCCCAGACAGGGGGGGACACTGAAGCTTTCTTT
TRBV6-5,TRBD1,once,TRBJ1-1,CASSFNRGGTEAFF,TGTGCCAGCAGTTTCAACAGGGGTGGTACTGAAGCTTTCTTT
TRBV4-3,NA,NA,TRBJ2-3,CASSQAGRAVGGDTQYF,TGCGCCAGCAGCCAAGCCGGCAGGGCCGTTGGGGGAGATACGCAGTATTTT
TRBV6-1,NA,NA,TRBJ2-5,CASNQIRETQYF,TGTGCCAGCAATCAGATTCGAGAGACCCAGTACTTC
TRBV19,NA,once,TRBJ1-2,CASPSTGLDGYTF,TGTGCCAGTCCTTCAACAGGGCTGGATGGCTACACCTTC
TRBV6-5,NA,NA,TRBJ1-2,CASSPQGLINYGYTF,TGTGCCAGCAGTCCTCAGGGCCTCATTAACTATGGCTACACCTTC
TRBV7-2,TRBD2,once,TRBJ2-3,CASSWGLLAGGSVGDTQYF,TGTGCCAGCAGCTGGGGCTTACTAGCGGGGGGTAGTGTAGGAGATACGCAGTATTTT
TRBV7-3,NA,NA,TRBJ2-3,CASSLRGDTDTQYF,TGTGCCAGCAGCTTAAGGGGAGACACAGATACGCAGTATTTT
TRBV30,NA,NA,TRBJ2-5,CAWSVRSETQYF,TGTGCCTGGAGTGTCCGCTCAGAGACCCAGTACTTC
TRBV5-8,NA,NA,TRBJ2-7,CASSPPGWGPEQYF,TGTGCCAGCAGCCCGCCCGGGTGGGGGCCCGAGCAGTACTTC
TRBV5-6,TRBD1,NA,TRBJ2-7,CASTLGQGFEQYF,TGTGCCAGCACCCTGGGACAGGGCTTCGAGCAGTACTTC